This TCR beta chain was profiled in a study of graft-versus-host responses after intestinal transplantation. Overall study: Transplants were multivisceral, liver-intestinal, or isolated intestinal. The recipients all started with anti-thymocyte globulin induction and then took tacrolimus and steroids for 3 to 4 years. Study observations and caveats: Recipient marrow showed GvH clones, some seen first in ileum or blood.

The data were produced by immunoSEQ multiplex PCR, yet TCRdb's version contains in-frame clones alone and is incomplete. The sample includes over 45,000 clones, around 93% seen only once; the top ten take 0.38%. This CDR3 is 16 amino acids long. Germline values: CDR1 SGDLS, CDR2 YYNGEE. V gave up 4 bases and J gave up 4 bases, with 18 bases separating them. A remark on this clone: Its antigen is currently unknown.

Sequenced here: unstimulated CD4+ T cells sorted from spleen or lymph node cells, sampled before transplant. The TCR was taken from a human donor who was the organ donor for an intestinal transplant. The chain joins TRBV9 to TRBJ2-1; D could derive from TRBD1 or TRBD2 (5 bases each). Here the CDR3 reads CASSRTGTQQYNEQFF. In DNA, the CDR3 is TGTGCCAGCAGCCGTACCGGGACCCAGCAGTACAATGAGCAGTTCTTC.